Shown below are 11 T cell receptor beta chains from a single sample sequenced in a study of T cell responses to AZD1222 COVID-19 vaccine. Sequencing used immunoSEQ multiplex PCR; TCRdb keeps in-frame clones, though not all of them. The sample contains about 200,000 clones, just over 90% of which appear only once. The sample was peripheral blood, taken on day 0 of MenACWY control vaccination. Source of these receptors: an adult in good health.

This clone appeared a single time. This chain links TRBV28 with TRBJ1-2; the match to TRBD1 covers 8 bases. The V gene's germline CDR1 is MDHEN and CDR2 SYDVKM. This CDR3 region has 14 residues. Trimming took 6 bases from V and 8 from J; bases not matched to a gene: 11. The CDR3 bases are TGTGCCAGCAGCTCTACAGGGGGAGTGCGGGGCTACACCTTC. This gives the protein CASSSTGGVRGYTF.

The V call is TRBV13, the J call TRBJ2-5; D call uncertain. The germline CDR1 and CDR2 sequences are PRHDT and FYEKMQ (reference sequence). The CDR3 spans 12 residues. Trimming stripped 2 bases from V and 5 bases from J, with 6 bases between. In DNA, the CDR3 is TGTGCCAGCAGCTTAATCGGTGAGACCCAGTACTTC. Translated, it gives CASSLIGETQYF. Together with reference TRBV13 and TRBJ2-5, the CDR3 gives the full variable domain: AAGVIQSPRHLIKEKRETATLKCYPIPRHDTVYWYQQGPGQDPQFLISFYEKMQSDKGSIPDRFSAQQFSDYHSELNMSSLELGDSALYFCASSLIGETQYFGPGTRLLVL.

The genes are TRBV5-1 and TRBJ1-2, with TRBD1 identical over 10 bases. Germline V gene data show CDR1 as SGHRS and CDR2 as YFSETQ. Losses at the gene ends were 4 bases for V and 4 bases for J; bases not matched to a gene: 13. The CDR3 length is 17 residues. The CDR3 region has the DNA TGCGCCAGCAGCCCTAGGACAGGGGGAGTTTTCGTCTATGGCTACACCTTC. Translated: CASSPRTGGVFVYGYTF.

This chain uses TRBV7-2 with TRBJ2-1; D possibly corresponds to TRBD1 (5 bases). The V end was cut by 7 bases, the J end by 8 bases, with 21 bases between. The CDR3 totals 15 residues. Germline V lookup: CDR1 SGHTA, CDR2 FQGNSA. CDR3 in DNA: TGTGCCAGCAAGGACCAGGGAAACAATCTCCATGAGCAGTTCTTC. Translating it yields CASKDQGNNLHEQFF.

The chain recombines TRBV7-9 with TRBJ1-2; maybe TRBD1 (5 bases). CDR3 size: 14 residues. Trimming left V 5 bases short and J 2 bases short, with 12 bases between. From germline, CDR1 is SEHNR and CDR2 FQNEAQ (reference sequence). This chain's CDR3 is CASSPGGPNYGYTF. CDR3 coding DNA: TGTGCCAGCAGCCCGGGGGGTCCAAACTATGGCTACACCTTC.

The CDR3 nucleotides read TGTGCCAGCAGTTACGGTCTTAGGGGTAACTATGGCTACACCTTC. It is translated as CASSYGLRGNYGYTF. This chain connects TRBV6-5 to TRBJ1-2; D possibly corresponds to TRBD1 (5 bases). The V end lost 2 bases, the J end lost 1 base, and 11 bases lay between the germline ends. Germline loops: CDR1 MNHEY, CDR2 SVGAGI. The CDR3 loop spans 15 amino acids.

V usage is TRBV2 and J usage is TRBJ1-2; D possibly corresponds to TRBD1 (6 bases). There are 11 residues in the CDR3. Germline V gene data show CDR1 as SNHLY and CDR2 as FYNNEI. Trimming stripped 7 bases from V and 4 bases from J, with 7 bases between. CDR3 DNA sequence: TGTGCCAGCAAAGGGGGCTATGGCTACACCTTC. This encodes CASKGGYGYTF.

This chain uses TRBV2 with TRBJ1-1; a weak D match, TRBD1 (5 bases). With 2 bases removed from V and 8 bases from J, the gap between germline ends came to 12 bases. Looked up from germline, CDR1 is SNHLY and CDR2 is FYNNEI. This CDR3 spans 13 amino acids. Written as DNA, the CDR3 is TGTGCCAGCAGTGAACTCCAGGGCGGGGAAGCTTTCTTT. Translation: CASSELQGGEAFF.

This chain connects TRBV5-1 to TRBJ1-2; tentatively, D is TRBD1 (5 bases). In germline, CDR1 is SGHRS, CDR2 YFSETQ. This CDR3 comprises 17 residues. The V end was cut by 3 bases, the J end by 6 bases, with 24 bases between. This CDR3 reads CASSSTGLRGSDDGYTF. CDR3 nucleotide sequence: TGCGCCAGCAGCTCGACCGGTCTCCGGGGCTCCGACGATGGCTACACCTTC.

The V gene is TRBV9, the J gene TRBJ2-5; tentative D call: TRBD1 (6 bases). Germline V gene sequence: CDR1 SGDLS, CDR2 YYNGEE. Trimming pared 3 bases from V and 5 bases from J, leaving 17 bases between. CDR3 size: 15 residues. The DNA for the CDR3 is TGTGCCAGCAGCGCCGGGACAAAGGGAATGGAGACCCAGTACTTC. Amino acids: CASSAGTKGMETQYF.

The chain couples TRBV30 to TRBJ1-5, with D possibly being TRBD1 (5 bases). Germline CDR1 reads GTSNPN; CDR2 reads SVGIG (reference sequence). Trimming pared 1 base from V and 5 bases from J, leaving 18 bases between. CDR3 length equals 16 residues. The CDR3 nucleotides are TGTGCCTGGAGTGGGAGGGGATTCTCCCTTTATCAGCCCCAGCATTTT. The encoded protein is CAWSGRGFSLYQPQHF.